This T cell receptor beta chain was retrieved from a study of cytomegalovirus exposure and HLA in healthy donors. Study at large: From approximately 170 million T cells, an earlier analysis saw 120 million or so unique TCR beta sequences.

It was with 60 Vbeta and 13 Jbeta primers that the PCR ran. Clones were read by immunoSEQ multiplex PCR, and TCRdb kept only the in-frame ones, dropping some. The sample has roughly 190,000 clones, over 75% seen once. Germline loops: CDR1 SQVTM, CDR2 ANQGSEA. The CDR3 contains 12 residues. The V and J ends lost 4 bases and 2 bases respectively, with 8 bases between them. The donors, nominally healthy at sampling, likely had unrecorded immune exposures. Sequencing was performed on PBMCs. This sequence originates from a man aged 18 to 35 in good health and CMV-seronegative. The chain employs TRBV29-1 and TRBJ2-5; no reliable D call. The CDR3 DNA follows: TGCAGCGTTGTTATCTATCAAGAGACCCAGTACTTC. Its protein is CSVVIYQETQYF.